A single sample is the source of the 21 T cell receptor beta chains below, sequenced in a study of CD4+ T cells in melanoma (dated by TCRdb to between 2021 and 2024). The protocol used for the library was the immunoSEQ multiplex PCR assay. Not all clones reach the TCRdb copy of this immuneACCESS table, which keeps in-frame sequences only. Checked studies attribute under half of the gap to unresolved V genes and leave the rest unexplained. The sample contains about 120,000 clones, about 92% of them found a single time. The ten largest clones take up about 3.3% of the sample. The sequencing input was peripheral blood. These receptors all stem from a human donor with melanoma.

J is TRBJ2-5 and V is TRBV5-6; 8 positions match TRBD2. V lost 4 bases and J lost 2; bases outside the gene matches: 4. The CDR3 is 14 residues long. Germline CDR1 SGHDT, CDR2 YYEEEE. CDR3 DNA sequence: TGTGCCAGCAGCCGACTAGCGTCACAAGAGACCCAGTACTTC. It yields the protein CASSRLASQETQYF.

This sequence joins TRBV2 and TRBJ2-2; 10 nucleotides agree with TRBD1. Germline V gene data show CDR1 as SNHLY and CDR2 as FYNNEI. The V gene end was trimmed by 6 bases and the J gene end by 6 bases; junction bases not matched to a gene: 13. The CDR3 runs 17 residues. This chain's CDR3 is CASRRYDRGQVAGELFF. In nucleotides, the CDR3 is TGTGCCAGCAGGAGATATGACAGGGGGCAAGTGGCCGGGGAGCTGTTTTTT.

J is TRBJ2-1 and V is TRBV19; 8 bases are a match to TRBD1. CDR3 length equals 13 residues. The J segment lost 6 bases and the V segment lost 6 bases, leaving 4 bases of the junction unmatched. The V gene's germline CDR1 is LNHDA and CDR2 SQIVND (reference sequence). The CDR3 region has the DNA TGTGCCAGTAGAACCAGGGGGCGCAATGAGCAGTTCTTC. This translates into CASRTRGRNEQFF.

V is TRBV6-6 and J is TRBJ2-1, with a weak D call TRBD1 (5 bases). The germline V gene encodes CDR1 MNHNY and CDR2 SVGAGI (reference sequence). This CDR3 spans 13 amino acids. Trimming took off 4 bases at V and 1 base at J, with 5 bases between the two ends. The CDR3 loop is CASSSGSYNEQFF. In DNA form, the CDR3 reads TGTGCCAGCAGTTCAGGGTCCTACAATGAGCAGTTCTTC.

The chain is built from TRBV4-2 and TRBJ1-3, with D possibly being TRBD1 (5 bases). This CDR3 spans 13 amino acids. Trimming removed 4 bases from V and 8 bases from J, with 12 bases in between. Germline V gives CDR1 LGHNA, CDR2 YNFKEQ. The CDR3 DNA is TGTGCCAGCAGCCTGGGACTGGGGGACACCATATATTTT. Translation: CASSLGLGDTIYF.

This clone was recorded only once. The chain combines TRBV7-7 with TRBJ2-3; no clear D gene. The CDR3 covers 17 residues. CDR1 is SSHAT, CDR2 FNYEAQ, per germline (reference sequence). Trimming took off 1 base at V and 2 bases at J, with 16 bases between the two ends. CDR3 coding DNA: TGTGCCAGCAGCTTAGAGCCACGACACGGCTTCACAGATACGCAGTATTTT. It is translated as CASSLEPRHGFTDTQYF.

The chain combines TRBV7-3 with TRBJ2-1; no clear D gene. V dropped 6 bases and J dropped 0 bases, with 9 bases sitting between them. The CDR3 spans 14 residues. Germline V gives CDR1 SGHTA, CDR2 FQGTGA. The CDR3 protein is CASRTDPSYNEQFF. In nucleotides, the CDR3 is TGTGCCAGCAGGACCGACCCCTCCTACAATGAGCAGTTCTTC.

V is TRBV28 and J is TRBJ1-2; D is unresolved. Looked up from germline, CDR1 is MDHEN and CDR2 is SYDVKM. The CDR3 sequence is 14 residues long. V dropped 1 base and J dropped 7 bases, with 13 bases sitting between them. CDR3 nucleotides: TGTGCCAGCAGTTTATCTCCCCAAGAGGGTGGCTACACCTTC. Translated: CASSLSPQEGGYTF.

This chain connects TRBV5-4 to TRBJ2-2, with TRBD2 identical over 13 bases. V was clipped by 3 bases and J by 5 bases; unmatched bases: 4. Germline V gene sequence: CDR1 SGHNT, CDR2 YYREEE (reference sequence). This CDR3 comprises 16 residues. In DNA, the CDR3 is TGTGCCAGCAGCTCCTTGGGACTAGCGGGGACCGGGGAGCTGTTTTTT. It yields the protein CASSSLGLAGTGELFF.

The chain employs TRBV2 and TRBJ2-7, with 8 bases identical to TRBD1. V lost 6 bases, J lost 1 base, and 5 bases stayed unmatched. Looked up from germline, CDR1 is SNHLY and CDR2 is FYNNEI. This CDR3 is 14 amino acids long. CDR3 DNA sequence: TGTGCCAGCAGCCCGCAGGGGGCTTCCTACGAGCAGTACTTC. This codes for CASSPQGASYEQYF.

The rearrangement links TRBV7-3 to TRBJ2-3; 14 nucleotides line up with TRBD2. The V segment lost 4 bases and the J segment 3 bases; nucleotides outside the gene matches: 3. Germline V lookup: CDR1 SGHTA, CDR2 FQGTGA. This CDR3 spans 16 amino acids. CDR3 sequence: CASSSGTSGRTDTQYF. The CDR3 DNA is TGTGCCAGCAGCTCCGGGACTAGCGGGAGAACAGATACGCAGTATTTT. Together with reference TRBV7-3 and TRBJ2-3, the CDR3 gives the full variable domain: GAGVSQTPSNKVTEKGKYVELRCDPISGHTALYWYRQSLGQGPEFLIYFQGTGAADDSGLPNDRFFAVRPEGSVSTLKIQRTERGDSAVYLCASSSGTSGRTDTQYFGPGTRLTVL.

This clone is a singleton in its sample. The chain couples TRBV5-1 to TRBJ1-1, with a tentative D call TRBD1 (6 bases). The germline V and J ends were trimmed by 1 base and 0 bases, with 7 bases remaining between them. The CDR3 spans 14 residues. Germline CDR1 is SGHRS and CDR2 is YFSETQ. CDR3 DNA: TGCGCCAGCAGCTTGCAGGGGATGAACACTGAAGCTTTCTTT. Encoded protein: CASSLQGMNTEAFF. The variable domain in full, completed from reference TRBV5-1 and TRBJ1-1, reads KAGVTQTPRYLIKTRGQQVTLSCSPISGHRSVSWYQQTPGQGLQFLFEYFSETQRNKGNFPGRFSGRQFSNSRSEMNVSTLELGDSALYLCASSLQGMNTEAFFGQGTRLTVV.

The genes are TRBV19 and TRBJ2-3; TRBD2 is a possible D gene (5 bases). This CDR3 region has 15 residues. V was pared by 0 bases and J by 6 bases, with 13 bases between. The germline CDR1 and CDR2 sequences are LNHDA and SQIVND (reference sequence). This chain's CDR3 is CASSIDQAGSDTQYF. The CDR3 region has the DNA TGTGCCAGTAGTATAGATCAGGCGGGCTCGGATACGCAGTATTTT.

The gene calls are TRBV9 and TRBJ2-5, with TRBD2 as a possible D gene (6 bases). Trimming left V 0 bases short and J 5 bases short, with 14 bases between. The CDR3 consists of 15 residues. From germline, CDR1 is SGDLS and CDR2 YYNGEE. CDR3 protein: CASSVGMGRPETQYF. The DNA for the CDR3 is TGTGCCAGCAGCGTAGGGATGGGGAGGCCCGAGACCCAGTACTTC.

The rearrangement joins TRBV7-3 to TRBJ2-1, with TRBD2 matching 12 bases. Germline loops: CDR1 SGHTA, CDR2 FQGTGA. The junction had 11 bases not matched to a gene; V was cut back by 3 bases and J by 8 bases. This CDR3 contains 17 residues. The CDR3 nucleotides read TGTGCCAGCAGCTTTCTTCCCCGGACTAGCGGGAACTATGAGCAGTTCTTC. Translating it yields CASSFLPRTSGNYEQFF.

The gene calls are TRBV13 and TRBJ2-1, with TRBD2 identical over 13 bases. Germline V gene lookup returns CDR1 PRHDT and CDR2 FYEKMQ (reference sequence). The CDR3 sequence is 17 residues long. The V segment lost 5 bases and the J segment 3 bases; nucleotides outside the gene matches: 7. In nucleotides, the CDR3 is TGTGCCAGCAGCCCCCGGACTAGCGGGAGCAACTACAATGAGCAGTTCTTC. This translates into CASSPRTSGSNYNEQFF.

Only a few counts were recorded for this clone. The rearrangement joins TRBV9 to TRBJ1-2; no firm D call. This CDR3 region has 12 residues. The germline gives CDR1 SGDLS, CDR2 YYNGEE. Trimming took 0 bases from V and 6 from J, leaving 6 bases between them. The CDR3 nucleotides are TGTGCCAGCAGCGTAGGAAGGAATGGCTACACCTTC. As protein: CASSVGRNGYTF.

The V call is TRBV11-2, the J call TRBJ2-7; maybe TRBD1 (5 bases). CDR1 is SGHAT and CDR2 is FQNNGV in the germline V gene. The CDR3 consists of 15 residues. The germline V and J ends were trimmed by 0 bases and 5 bases, with 14 bases remaining between them. The CDR3 sequence is CASSLDQGRRHEQYF. The CDR3 bases are TGTGCCAGCAGCTTAGATCAGGGCAGGCGCCACGAGCAGTACTTC.

V is TRBV19 and J is TRBJ2-7, with 9 bases that match TRBD1. The junction had 6 bases not matched to a gene; V was cut back by 1 base and J by 5 bases. The germline gives CDR1 LNHDA, CDR2 SQIVND (reference sequence). This CDR3 comprises 15 residues. The CDR3 DNA sequence: TGTGCCAGTAGTATAGGGACAGGGGTAAACCACGAGCAGTACTTC. Protein sequence: CASSIGTGVNHEQYF.

The J gene is TRBJ2-1, the V gene TRBV4-1, with 12 bases identical to TRBD2. The germline V gene has CDR1 MGHRA and CDR2 YSYEKL. The CDR3 totals 16 residues. The trim removed 2 bases at V and 3 bases at J, leaving 2 bases unmatched. CDR3 DNA: TGCGCCAGCAGCCAACCGGGACTAGCGGGCTACAATGAGCAGTTCTTC. Its translation: CASSQPGLAGYNEQFF.

CDR3 coding DNA: TGTGCCAGCACCCTGGGGGAAACCTACGAGCAGTACTTC. It is translated as CASTLGETYEQYF. V is TRBV6-6 and J is TRBJ2-7; D is possibly TRBD1 or TRBD2 (5 bases each). V gave up 7 bases and J gave up 2 bases, with 12 bases separating them. The CDR3 length is 13 residues. Germline V gene lookup returns CDR1 MNHNY and CDR2 SVGAGI (reference sequence).